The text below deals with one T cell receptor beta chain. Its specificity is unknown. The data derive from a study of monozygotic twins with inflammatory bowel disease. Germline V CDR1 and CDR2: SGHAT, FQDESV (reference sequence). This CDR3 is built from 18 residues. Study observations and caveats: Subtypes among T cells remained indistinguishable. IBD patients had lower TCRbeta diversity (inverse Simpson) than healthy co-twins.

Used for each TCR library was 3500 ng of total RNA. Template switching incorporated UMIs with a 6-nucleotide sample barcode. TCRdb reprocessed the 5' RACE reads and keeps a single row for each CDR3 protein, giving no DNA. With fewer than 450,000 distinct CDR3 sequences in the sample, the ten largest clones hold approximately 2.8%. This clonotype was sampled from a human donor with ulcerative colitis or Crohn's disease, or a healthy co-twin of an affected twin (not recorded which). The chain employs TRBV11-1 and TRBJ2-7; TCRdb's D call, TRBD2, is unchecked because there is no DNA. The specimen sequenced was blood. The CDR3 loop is CASSSNSGGSRSSYEQYF.